Described below is a single T cell receptor (beta chain) sequence and its context. At one end, the junction sequence differs from germline, possibly due to a read error. CDR1 is KGHSH and CDR2 is LQKENI in the germline V gene. There are 17 residues in the CDR3. Clones were read by immunoSEQ multiplex PCR, and TCRdb kept only the in-frame ones, dropping some. The sample shows roughly 250,000 clones, roughly 88% of them seen only once. The data were taken from a study of blood T cell repertoires in COVID-19. On the study more broadly: Both acute and convalescent COVID-19 samples were obtained from the United States, Italy and Spain.

The clonotype originates from a woman aged 45-60 years who had recovered from COVID-19. The chain combines TRBV18 with TRBJ1-2; D is uncertain. The specimen sequenced was PBMCs or T cells enriched from blood (not recorded which). CDR3 nucleotide sequence: TGTGCCAGCTCACCACCGCAGATATTGGCGGGCGCTATGGTGAGGGCCTTC. Its translation: CASSPPQILAGAMVRAF. The whole variable domain, filled in from reference TRBV18 and TRBJ1-2, reads NAGVMQNPRHLVRRRGQEARLRCSPMKGHSHVYWYRQLPEEGLKFMVYLQKENIIDESGMPKERFSAEFPKEGPSILRIQQVVRGDSAAYFCASSPPQILAGAMVRAFGSGTRLTVV.